Each of the 24 T cell receptor beta chains below was sequenced from the same sample in a study of shared T cell receptors in the human thymus. This table comes from immunoSEQ multiplex PCR, and its TCRdb copy is limited to in-frame clones, with some not included. The table has under 850,000 clones, over 75% seen once. These data are also associated with another study on human thymus T cells.

The sample consisted of thymocytes. The receptors here all came from a boy under three years old with a congenital heart defect.

The chain is built from TRBV28 and TRBJ1-1; D might be TRBD1 (5 bases). V shed 4 bases and J shed 3 bases, with 18 bases lying between them. The CDR3 contains 16 residues. Looked up from germline, CDR1 is MDHEN and CDR2 is SYDVKM. The CDR3 here is CASSWQGRGGDTEAFF. CDR3 in DNA: TGTGCCAGCAGTTGGCAGGGCCGGGGAGGGGACACTGAAGCTTTCTTT.

This clone occurred a few times. This sequence joins TRBV25-1 and TRBJ2-1; weak D call: TRBD2 (6 bases). The CDR3 spans 16 residues. CDR1 MGHDK and CDR2 SYGVNS come from the germline V gene. The ends were cut back, 1 base at V and 8 bases at J, with 18 bases in the middle. CDR3 sequence reads: CASSEFRAGPPYEQFF. CDR3 coding DNA: TGTGCCAGCAGTGAATTTAGGGCGGGACCCCCCTATGAGCAGTTCTTC.

The count of this clone is one. The rearrangement links TRBV7-8 to TRBJ1-2; maybe TRBD1 (5 bases). Germline lookup yields CDR1 SGHVS and CDR2 FQNEAQ. Trimming took 5 bases from V and 4 from J, leaving 8 bases between them. This CDR3 region has 12 residues. The CDR3 nucleotides are TGTGCCAGCAGCCGACAGTCCTATGGCTACACCTTC. Translation: CASSRQSYGYTF.

The chain is built from TRBV5-4 and TRBJ1-5, with 7 positions matching TRBD1. Germline V gives CDR1 SGHNT, CDR2 YYREEE (reference sequence). This CDR3 region has 16 residues. V shed 2 bases and J 1 base; nucleotides not matched to a gene: 6. This CDR3 is CASSLYRGGSNQPQHF. CDR3 DNA: TGTGCCAGCAGCTTATACAGGGGAGGAAGCAATCAGCCCCAGCATTTT.

The rearrangement uses TRBV30 and TRBJ2-1; TRBD2 agrees at 9 bases. The V segment lost 3 bases and the J segment 5 bases; nucleotides outside the gene matches: 5. Germline CDR1 GTSNPN, CDR2 SVGIG (reference sequence). The CDR3 covers 14 residues. This CDR3 reads CAWSSSGMDNEQFF. The CDR3 DNA sequence: TGTGCCTGGAGCTCTAGCGGGATGGACAATGAGCAGTTCTTC. The full variable domain, with the rest looked up from reference TRBV30 and TRBJ2-1, is SQTIHQWPATLVQPVGSPLSLECTVEGTSNPNLYWYRQAAGRGLQLLFYSVGIGQISSEVPQNLSASRPQDRQFILSSKKLLLSDSGFYLCAWSSSGMDNEQFFGPGTRLTVL.

CDR3 DNA sequence: TGTGCCAGCAGTTACTCGACCAGGGAAGAGACCCAGTACTTC. Translated, it gives CASSYSTREETQYF. The chain joins TRBV6-5 to TRBJ2-5, with D possibly TRBD1 on 5 matching bases. Germline V gene sequence: CDR1 MNHEY, CDR2 SVGAGI. This CDR3 has 14 residues. With 0 bases removed from V and 3 bases from J, the gap between germline ends came to 8 bases.

Notes on this clone: The same CDR3 can be traced to other DNA sequences in this sample. The V call is TRBV19, the J call TRBJ2-6, with a possible D match to TRBD1 (7 bases). This CDR3 has 19 residues. CDR1 and CDR2 (germline): LNHDA, SQIVND (reference sequence). The V end lost 5 bases, the J end lost 1 base, and 21 bases lay between the germline ends. The CDR3 DNA reads as TGTGCCAGTAGTCCCTTCCGGCAGGGGGGCAGATCTGGGGCCAACGTCCTGACTTTC. Translation gives CASSPFRQGGRSGANVLTF.

This clone was detected a few times. This rearrangement joins TRBV5-4 to TRBJ1-2; D perhaps matches TRBD1 (6 bases). This CDR3 has 13 residues. Germline CDR1 reads SGHNT; CDR2 reads YYREEE (reference sequence). V shed 5 bases and J shed 5 bases, with 13 bases lying between them. This chain's CDR3 is CASRQGVGYGYTF. CDR3 DNA sequence: TGTGCCAGCAGACAGGGTGTAGGGTATGGCTACACCTTC.

V usage is TRBV11-3 and J usage is TRBJ2-3, with 15 positions matching TRBD2. Per the germline V gene, CDR1 is SGHNT and CDR2 is YENEEA. The CDR3 contains 16 residues. Unmatched junction bases numbered 3, after V lost 5 bases and J lost 3 bases. The CDR3 DNA sequence: TGTGCCAGCAGCCGGACTAGCGGGAGGGCAACAGATACGCAGTATTTT. This translates into CASSRTSGRATDTQYF.

This clone was recorded only once. The J gene is TRBJ2-7, the V gene TRBV10-2, with 10 positions matching TRBD1. This CDR3 region has 17 residues. Per germline, CDR1 WSHSY and CDR2 SAAADI. Trimming removed 3 bases from V and 4 bases from J; junction bases left unmatched: 12. The CDR3 sequence: CASSDEPPRDRGYEQYF. CDR3 nucleotide sequence: TGCGCCAGCAGTGACGAGCCTCCTAGGGACAGGGGTTACGAGCAGTACTTC.

This clone showed up just once. J is TRBJ2-7 and V is TRBV6-6; a possible D gene is TRBD1 (6 bases). V was cut by 6 bases and J by 5 bases, with 14 bases left in between. Germline loops: CDR1 MNHNY, CDR2 SVGAGI (reference sequence). This CDR3 is built from 13 residues. The CDR3 is CASSHTGNHEQYF. The CDR3 nucleotides read TGTGCCAGCAGCCACACAGGGAACCACGAGCAGTACTTC.

This clone was detected a few times. The chain recombines TRBV11-3 with TRBJ2-7, with D perhaps TRBD2 (5 bases). The CDR3 sequence is 13 residues long. The V gene lost 4 bases and the J gene lost 3 bases, with 10 bases spanning the gap. The germline gives CDR1 SGHNT, CDR2 YENEEA. The CDR3 loop reads CASSSSDYYEQYF. The CDR3 coding sequence is TGTGCCAGCAGCTCGTCAGACTACTACGAGCAGTACTTC.

The CDR3 region has the DNA TGTGCCAGCAGTACTAACTCCGAGCATACGCAGTATTTT. Translating gives CASSTNSEHTQYF. The V call is TRBV2, the J call TRBJ2-3; D ambiguous. V was trimmed by 5 bases and J by 7 bases, leaving 13 bases between them. CDR1 is SNHLY, CDR2 FYNNEI, per germline. CDR3 size: 13 residues. The variable domain in full, completed from reference TRBV2 and TRBJ2-3, reads EPEVTQTPSHQVTQMGQEVILRCVPISNHLYFYWYRQILGQKVEFLVSFYNNEISEKSEIFDDQFSVERPDGSNFTLKIRSTKLEDSAMYFCASSTNSEHTQYFGPGTRLTVL.

V gene TRBV5-4 combines with J gene TRBJ2-1; D is perhaps TRBD2 (6 bases). The germline V and J ends were trimmed by 4 bases and 0 bases, with 11 bases remaining between them. The CDR3 contains 15 residues. CDR1 SGHNT and CDR2 YYREEE come from the germline V gene (reference sequence). The CDR3 spells CASSHSGPSYNEQFF. The CDR3 coding sequence is TGTGCCAGCAGCCATAGCGGTCCCTCCTACAATGAGCAGTTCTTC.

The rearrangement links TRBV6-1 to TRBJ1-5; D gene ambiguous. The CDR3 is 15 amino acids. The V gene lost 3 bases and the J gene lost 2 bases, with 11 bases spanning the gap. Germline V gene sequence: CDR1 MNHNS, CDR2 SASEGT. Written as DNA, the CDR3 is TGTGCCAGCAGTGAGAGTCCGGTGGGCAATCAGCCCCAGCATTTT. Protein sequence: CASSESPVGNQPQHF.

The CDR3 region has the DNA TGTGCCTGGATTGGGGGCGAGGCCTACGAGCAGTACTTC. It specifies CAWIGGEAYEQYF. The chain joins TRBV30 to TRBJ2-5, with D possibly being TRBD1 (6 bases). The better agreement between TRBJ2-7 and the DNA end casts doubt on the J call. Looked up from germline, CDR1 is GTSNPN and CDR2 is SVGIG (reference sequence). This CDR3 region has 13 residues.

The chain recombines TRBV6-5 with TRBJ2-1; possible D gene TRBD2, 6 bases. This CDR3 has 16 amino acids. Looked up from germline, CDR1 is MNHEY and CDR2 is SVGAGI. Trimming removed 2 bases from V and 3 bases from J, with 14 bases in between. The DNA of the CDR3 is TGTGCCAGCAGTTACACCCGACTAGAAGGCTACAATGAGCAGTTCTTC. This translates into CASSYTRLEGYNEQFF.

The chain carries TRBV19 and TRBJ1-3; D call uncertain. There are 15 residues in the CDR3. Germline CDR1 is LNHDA and CDR2 is SQIVND (reference sequence). The V end was cut by 2 bases, the J end by 1 base, with 9 bases between. The CDR3 nucleotides are TGTGCCAGTAGTATACGTTGGCAGTCTGGAAACACCATATATTTT. As protein: CASSIRWQSGNTIYF.

This chain uses TRBV5-1 with TRBJ2-3; 9 bases align to TRBD2. The CDR3 consists of 20 residues. J lost 1 base, V lost 1 base, and 16 bases had no gene match. Germline-derived CDR1 and CDR2 are SGHRS and YFSETQ. This chain's CDR3 is CASSLWQREALEIGTDTQYF. The DNA of the CDR3 is TGCGCCAGCAGCTTGTGGCAGCGGGAGGCCCTCGAAATCGGCACAGATACGCAGTATTTT. The full variable domain, rest sourced from reference TRBV5-1 and TRBJ2-3, is KAGVTQTPRYLIKTRGQQVTLSCSPISGHRSVSWYQQTPGQGLQFLFEYFSETQRNKGNFPGRFSGRQFSNSRSEMNVSTLELGDSALYLCASSLWQREALEIGTDTQYFGPGTRLTVL.

The chain has TRBV6-5 and TRBJ2-3; D not resolved. Germline CDR1 MNHEY, CDR2 SVGAGI. With 6 bases removed from V and 1 base from J, the gap between germline ends came to 11 bases. The CDR3 runs 14 residues. In DNA, the CDR3 is TGTGCCAGCAGGCATAGCATTGGCACAGATACGCAGTATTTT. It translates to CASRHSIGTDTQYF.

The chain has TRBV11-2 and TRBJ2-1; TRBD2 aligns across 11 bases. CDR3 length equals 18 residues. Germline CDR1 reads SGHAT; CDR2 reads FQNNGV. V shed 1 base, J shed 1 base, and the junction held 6 bases outside the gene matches. CDR3 region: CASSLVLAGGPSYNEQFF. CDR3 nucleotide sequence: TGTGCCAGCAGCTTAGTATTAGCGGGAGGGCCGTCCTACAATGAGCAGTTCTTC.

This chain joins TRBV12-5 and TRBJ2-6; D call uncertain. Looked up from germline, CDR1 is LGHNT and CDR2 is FRNRAP. CDR3 size: 19 residues. V lost 2 bases, J lost 0 bases, and 17 bases lay in between. The chain's CDR3 is CASGLPPEVSNSGANVLTF. CDR3 nucleotides: TGTGCTAGTGGTTTGCCCCCCGAGGTCTCGAACTCTGGGGCCAACGTCCTGACTTTC.

J is TRBJ2-7 and V is TRBV10-1, with D possibly TRBD2 on 5 matching bases. The CDR3 sequence is 14 residues long. The germline gives CDR1 WNHNN, CDR2 SYGVQD (reference sequence). Trimming left V 2 bases short and J 0 bases short, with 8 bases between. The CDR3: CASSEPGISYEQYF. The CDR3 bases are TGCGCCAGCAGTGAGCCCGGGATCTCCTACGAGCAGTACTTC.

The chain links TRBV11-3 to TRBJ2-1, with D perhaps matching TRBD2 (7 bases). From germline, CDR1 is SGHNT and CDR2 YENEEA. Trimming took 8 bases from V and 4 from J, leaving 21 bases between them. The CDR3 sequence is 16 residues long. The CDR3 DNA reads TGTGCCAGCGGCAGAACAGGGAGGGTTGGGTACAATGAGCAGTTCTTC. This translates into CASGRTGRVGYNEQFF.